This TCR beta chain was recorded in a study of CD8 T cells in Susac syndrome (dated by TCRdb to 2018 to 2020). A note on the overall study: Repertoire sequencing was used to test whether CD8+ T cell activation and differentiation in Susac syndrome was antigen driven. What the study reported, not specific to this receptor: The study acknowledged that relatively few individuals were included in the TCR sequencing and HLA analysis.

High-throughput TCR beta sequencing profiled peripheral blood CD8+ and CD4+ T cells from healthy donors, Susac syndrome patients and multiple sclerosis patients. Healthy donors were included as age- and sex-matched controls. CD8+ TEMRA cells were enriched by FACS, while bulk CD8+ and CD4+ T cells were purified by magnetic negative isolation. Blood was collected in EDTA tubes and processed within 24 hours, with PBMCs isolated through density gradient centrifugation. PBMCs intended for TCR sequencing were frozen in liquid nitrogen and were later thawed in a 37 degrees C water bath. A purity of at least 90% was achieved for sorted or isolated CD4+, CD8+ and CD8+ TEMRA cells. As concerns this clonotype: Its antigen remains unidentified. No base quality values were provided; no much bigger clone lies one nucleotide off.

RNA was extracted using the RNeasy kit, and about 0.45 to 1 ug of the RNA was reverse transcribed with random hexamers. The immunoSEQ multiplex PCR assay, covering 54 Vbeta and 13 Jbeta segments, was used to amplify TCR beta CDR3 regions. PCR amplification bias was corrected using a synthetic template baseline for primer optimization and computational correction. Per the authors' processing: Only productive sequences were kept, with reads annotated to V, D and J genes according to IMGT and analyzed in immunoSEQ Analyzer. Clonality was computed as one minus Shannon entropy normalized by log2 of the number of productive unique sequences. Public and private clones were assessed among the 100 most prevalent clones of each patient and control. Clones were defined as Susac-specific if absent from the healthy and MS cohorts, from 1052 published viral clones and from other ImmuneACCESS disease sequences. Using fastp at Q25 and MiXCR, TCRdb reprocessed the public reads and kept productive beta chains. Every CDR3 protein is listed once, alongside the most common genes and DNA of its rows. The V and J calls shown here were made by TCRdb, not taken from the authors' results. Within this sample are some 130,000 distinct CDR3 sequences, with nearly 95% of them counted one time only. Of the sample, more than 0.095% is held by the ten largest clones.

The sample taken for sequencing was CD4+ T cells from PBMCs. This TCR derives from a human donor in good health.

Read as DNA, the sequence is TGTGCCAGCACCTCGGGCTCGCAGGGGGCAGATACGCAGTATTTT. It translates to CASTSGSQGADTQYF. The chain was built from TRBV28 and TRBJ2-3, and 7 bases in between align with TRBD1. V ends up 7 bases short and J 4 bases short, with an unmatched junction base count of 11. The CDR3, cysteine through phenylalanine, is 15 amino acids long. Left in the record is the CDR3 DNA by itself, 45 bases read in frame from the first base. CDR1 and CDR2, per the germline V gene, are MDHEN and SYDVKM. With all but the CDR3 taken from the reference TRBV28 and TRBJ2-3 genes, the full variable domain is: DVKVTQSSRYLVKRTGEKVFLECVQDMDHENMFWYRQDPGLGLRLIYFSYDVKMKEKGDIPEGYSVSREKKERFSLILESASTNQTSMYLCASTSGSQGADTQYFGPGTRLTVL.